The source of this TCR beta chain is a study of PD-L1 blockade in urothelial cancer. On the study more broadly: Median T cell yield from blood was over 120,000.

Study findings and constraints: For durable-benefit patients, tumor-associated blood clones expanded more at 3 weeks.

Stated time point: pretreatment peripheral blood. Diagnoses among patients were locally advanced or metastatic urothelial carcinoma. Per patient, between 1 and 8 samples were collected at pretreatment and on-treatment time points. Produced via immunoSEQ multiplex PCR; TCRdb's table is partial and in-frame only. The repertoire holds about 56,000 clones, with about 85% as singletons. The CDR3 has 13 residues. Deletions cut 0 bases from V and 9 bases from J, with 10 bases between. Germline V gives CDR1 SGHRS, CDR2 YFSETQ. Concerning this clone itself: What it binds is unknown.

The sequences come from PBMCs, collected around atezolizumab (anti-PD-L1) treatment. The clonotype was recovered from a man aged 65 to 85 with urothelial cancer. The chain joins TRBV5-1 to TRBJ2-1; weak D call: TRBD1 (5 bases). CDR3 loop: CASSLDTGSEQFF. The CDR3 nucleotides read TGCGCCAGCAGCTTGGACACAGGATCTGAGCAGTTCTTC.